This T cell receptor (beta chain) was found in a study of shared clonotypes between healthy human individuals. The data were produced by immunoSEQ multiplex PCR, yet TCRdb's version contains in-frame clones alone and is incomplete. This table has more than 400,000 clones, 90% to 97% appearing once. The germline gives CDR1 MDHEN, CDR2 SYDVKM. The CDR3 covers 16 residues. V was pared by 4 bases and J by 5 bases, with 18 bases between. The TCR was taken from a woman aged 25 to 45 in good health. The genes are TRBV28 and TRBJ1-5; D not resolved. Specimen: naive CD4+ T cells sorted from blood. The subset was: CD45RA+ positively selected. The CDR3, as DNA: TGTGCCAGCAGTTCCTACCGGGCCCCTCCAGATCAGCCCCAGCATTTT. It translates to CASSSYRAPPDQPQHF.